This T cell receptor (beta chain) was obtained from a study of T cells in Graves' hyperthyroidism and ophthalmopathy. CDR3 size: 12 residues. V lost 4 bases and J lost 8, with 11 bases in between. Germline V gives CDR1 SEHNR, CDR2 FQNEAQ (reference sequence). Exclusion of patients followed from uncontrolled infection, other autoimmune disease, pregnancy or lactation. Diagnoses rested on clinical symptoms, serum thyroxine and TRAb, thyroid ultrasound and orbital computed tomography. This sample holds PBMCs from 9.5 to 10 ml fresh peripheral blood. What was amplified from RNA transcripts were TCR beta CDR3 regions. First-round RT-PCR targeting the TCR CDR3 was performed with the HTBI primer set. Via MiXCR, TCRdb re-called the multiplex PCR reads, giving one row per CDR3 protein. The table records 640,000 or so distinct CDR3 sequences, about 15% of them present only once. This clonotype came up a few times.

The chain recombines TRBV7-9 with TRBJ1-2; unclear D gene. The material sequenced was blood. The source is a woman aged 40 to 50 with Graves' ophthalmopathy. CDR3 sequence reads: CASSSSPWGYTF. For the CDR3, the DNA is TGTGCCAGCAGCTCCTCTCCCTGGGGCTACACCTTC. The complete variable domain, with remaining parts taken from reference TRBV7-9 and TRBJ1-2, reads DTGVSQNPRHKITKRGQNVTFRCDPISEHNRLYWYRQTLGQGPEFLTYFQNEAQLEKSRLLSDRFSAERPKGSFSTLEIQRTEQGDSAMYLCASSSSPWGYTFGSGTRLTVV.